This T cell receptor (beta chain) was observed in a study of Graves' ophthalmopathy and Graves' hyperthyroidism. Findings and caveats of the study: Discriminating ophthalmopathy from stable hyperthyroidism, a 13-signature model attained a sensitivity of 87.88% and a specificity of about 81%.

CDR1 is MNHNS, CDR2 SASEGT, per germline. Trimming at V came to 6 bases and at J to 5 bases, leaving 15 bases not matched to a gene. This CDR3 has 16 amino acids. RNA transcripts provided the template for amplifying TCR beta CDR3 regions. The authors performed first-round RT-PCR with HTBI primers and then a second-round multiplex PCR. Via MiXCR, TCRdb re-called the multiplex PCR reads, giving one row per CDR3 protein. The repertoire holds 450,000 or so distinct CDR3 sequences, with roughly an eighth as singletons. This clonotype was counted ten times or more. Its antigen remains unknown. This sequence originates from a woman under 40 with Graves' ophthalmopathy. This chain joins TRBV6-1 and TRBJ1-2, with 7 bases aligning to TRBD1. Material for sequencing was blood. The DNA for the CDR3 is TGTGCCAGCAGACAAGGTTGGGGACAGCAGCTATATGGCTACACCTTC. Amino acid sequence: CASRQGWGQQLYGYTF.